The clone carrying this T cell receptor (beta chain) has ten or more counts. The CDR3 totals 16 residues. Germline loops: CDR1 LGHDT, CDR2 YNNKEL (reference sequence). The V gene lost 2 bases and the J gene lost 4 bases, with 17 bases spanning the gap. The data originate from a study of regulatory T cells in long-lasting Graves disease. As for time point: newly diagnosed GD, antithyroid drugs for less than 3 months. From RNA extracted from PBMCs, the TCR library was made. An endocrinology department in Xi'an, China, supplied the patients. CDR3-region Arm-PCR and iRepertoire HTBI primers produced the TCR beta libraries. Original processing methods: Segment identification across samples yielded some 63 TRBV and 14 to 15 TRBJ segments. TCRdb re-called the multiplex PCR reads with MiXCR, one entry per CDR3 protein. These V and J calls originate from TCRdb's pipeline instead of the authors' own analysis. The sample carries 400,000 to 450,000 distinct CDR3 sequences, 16% recorded once.

The data also belong to a second study, concerning T cells in Graves' hyperthyroidism and ophthalmopathy.

The chain employs TRBV3-1 and TRBJ1-2, with D uncertain. The sequences come from peripheral blood mononuclear cells (PBMCs), collected at new diagnosis, from a patient treated with antithyroid drugs. The receptor's source is a young woman with Graves disease. CDR3 sequence (DNA): TGTGCCAGCAGCCAAAGCGACGGTGTTTCGGCCTATGGCTACACCTTC. It encodes CASSQSDGVSAYGYTF.